This T cell receptor beta chain emerged from a study of early stage breast cancer tumors. On the study more broadly: Most invasive tumors, about 70% of the 16, were ER+/PR+/HER2-.

V was pared by 7 bases and J by 7 bases, with 16 bases between. The CDR3 totals 14 residues. CDR1 is SNHLY and CDR2 is FYNNEI in the germline V gene. Study-wide results and limits: Compared with adjacent normal breast tissue, tumors showed roughly 2.4-fold greater T cell density and higher clonality. Tumor and normal breast were distinguished via blood comparison in most of the 16 patients.

Profiling relied on immunoSEQ multiplex PCR, and the TCRdb table lists in-frame clones only, not all of them. The sample has fewer than 50,000 clones, roughly 69% seen once. This clone was found a few times. The antigen is unknown. This receptor was taken from a person between 45 and 65 years old with breast cancer. Sequencing was carried out using blood. The chain uses TRBV2 and TRBJ1-4; TRBD1 might be the D (5 bases). The CDR3 DNA follows: TGTGCCAGCAATCCGACACTGGGGGGTGAAAAACTGTTTTTT. This encodes CASNPTLGGEKLFF.